These 4 T cell receptor beta chains were sequenced from one sample in a study of neoadjuvant nivolumab and ipilimumab in lung cancer. The assay was immunoSEQ multiplex PCR, and TCRdb's table has in-frame clones only and misses some. The sample yields 3,800 or so clones, roughly 76% seen once. The material sequenced was peripheral blood, taken after neoadjuvant nivolumab, alone or with ipilimumab, at or shortly before surgery. Receptors were obtained from an adult with non-small cell lung cancer.

V gene TRBV28 combines with J gene TRBJ1-5, with a tentative D call TRBD1 (5 bases). Germline V CDR1 and CDR2: MDHEN, SYDVKM. The CDR3 has 13 residues. The V end was cut by 8 bases, the J end by 1 base, with 9 bases between. CDR3: CASVTESNQPQHF. Here the CDR3 DNA reads TGTGCCAGCGTGACAGAGAGCAATCAGCCCCAGCATTTT.

V and J are TRBV14 and TRBJ2-5, with TRBD2 identical over 12 bases. The junction had 4 bases not matched to a gene; V was cut back by 1 base and J by 4 bases. The CDR3 has 16 amino acids. The germline V gene has CDR1 SGHDN and CDR2 FVKESK. The CDR3 loop is CASSQGELAGGETQYF. For the CDR3, the DNA is TGTGCCAGCAGCCAAGGTGAACTAGCGGGAGGAGAGACCCAGTACTTC.

This chain joins TRBV6-5 and TRBJ2-1, with 10 bases matching TRBD2. Germline values: CDR1 MNHEY, CDR2 SVGAGI. The V segment lost 6 bases and the J segment 6 bases; nucleotides outside the gene matches: 8. CDR3 length: 15 residues. In nucleotides, the CDR3 is TGTGCCAGCAGCCAAGATAGCGGGAGGAGCAATGAGCAGTTCTTC. It specifies CASSQDSGRSNEQFF.

The rearrangement joins TRBV7-8 to TRBJ1-4, with D perhaps TRBD1 (5 bases). From germline, CDR1 is SGHVS and CDR2 FQNEAQ. Trimming removed 6 bases at V and 5 bases at J, with 10 bases between. The CDR3 totals 13 residues. The CDR3 DNA follows: TGTGCCAGCAGTCGAGGGGTAAATGAAAAACTGTTTTTT. It encodes CASSRGVNEKLFF.